These 5 T cell receptor beta chains came from one sample sequenced in a study of cytomegalovirus exposure and HLA in healthy donors. Libraries were prepared by immunoSEQ multiplex PCR; TCRdb keeps only in-frame clonotypes and omits some of them. The sample shows more than 250,000 clones, 75% to 90% of them seen only once. The sequenced material came from PBMCs. The receptors come from a woman aged 25-40 years in good health and CMV-seropositive.

The V and J genes are TRBV28 and TRBJ1-2; no firm D call. Germline V gene data show CDR1 as MDHEN and CDR2 as SYDVKM. V lost 9 bases and J 4 bases, leaving 12 bases between the germline ends. This CDR3 is built from 12 residues. For the CDR3, the DNA is TGTGCCAGTCAACCATTGGGCTATGGCTACACCTTC. This gives the protein CASQPLGYGYTF.

This clone appeared a single time. The V gene is TRBV7-9, the J gene TRBJ1-2; 7 bases match TRBD1. Germline CDR1 reads SEHNR; CDR2 reads FQNEAQ (reference sequence). V dropped 5 bases and J dropped 4; count of bases not matched to a gene: 7. This CDR3 has 14 residues. The DNA of the CDR3 is TGTGCCAGCAGCCCTCAGGGGGTAGGCTATGGCTACACCTTC. Its translation: CASSPQGVGYGYTF.

The V call is TRBV6-5, the J call TRBJ2-5, with D unclear. V was cut by 6 bases and J by 5 bases, with 13 bases left in between. The CDR3 has 13 residues. Per the germline V gene, CDR1 is MNHEY and CDR2 is SVGAGI. The chain's CDR3 is CASREWNGETQYF. In DNA, the CDR3 is TGTGCCAGCAGGGAATGGAATGGGGAGACCCAGTACTTC.

The chain recombines TRBV6-1 with TRBJ2-3, with 11 nucleotides matching TRBD1. Per the germline V gene, CDR1 is MNHNS and CDR2 is SASEGT. Trimming at V came to 3 bases and at J to 2 bases, leaving 4 bases not matched to a gene. The CDR3 has 16 amino acids. The CDR3 region has the DNA TGTGCCAGCAGTGATCGGACAGGGGGCTACACAGATACGCAGTATTTT. Protein: CASSDRTGGYTDTQYF.

The genes are TRBV6-1 and TRBJ2-1; D perhaps matches TRBD1 (5 bases). Germline assignment: CDR1 MNHNS and CDR2 SASEGT. The CDR3 runs 13 residues. With 2 bases removed from V and 13 bases from J, the gap between germline ends came to 15 bases. CDR3 residues: CASSEFLQDNQFF. In DNA, the CDR3 is TGTGCCAGCAGTGAATTTCTCCAGGACAACCAGTTCTTC.